One and the same sample provided the 10 T cell receptor beta chains below, sequenced in a study of PD-L1 blockade in urothelial cancer (dated by TCRdb to about 2017). The library was produced with the immunoSEQ multiplex PCR assay. TCRdb limited this immuneACCESS table to in-frame rearrangements with V and J called. A share of clones is missing; checked studies link under half to unresolved V genes, and the rest is unexplained. The sample table records around 32,000 clones; about 89% of these occur just once. The ten largest clonotypes hold 3% to 4.5% of the sample. The specimen was PBMCs, collected around atezolizumab (anti-PD-L1) treatment. The receptors stem from a man aged 50-59 years with urothelial cancer.

This clone was found a few times. The chain employs TRBV6-5 and TRBJ2-5; D perhaps matches TRBD1 (6 bases). The CDR3 loop spans 13 amino acids. CDR1 and CDR2 (germline): MNHEY, SVGAGI. V was pared by 5 bases and J by 8 bases, with 15 bases between. The DNA of the CDR3 is TGTGCCAGCAGTACGACAGGCGGCCTAACCCAGTACTTC. It translates to CASSTTGGLTQYF.

The chain joins TRBV27 to TRBJ1-1, with no clear D. The CDR3 covers 14 residues. Germline V gives CDR1 MNHEY, CDR2 SMNVEV (reference sequence). V lost 5 bases, J lost 2 bases, and 12 bases lay in between. CDR3 in amino acids: CASSPPGRNTEAFF. The CDR3 nucleotides are TGTGCCAGCAGTCCCCCGGGAAGAAACACTGAAGCTTTCTTT.

The chain links TRBV9 to TRBJ1-3, with 7 bases aligning to TRBD1. CDR1 SGDLS and CDR2 YYNGEE come from the germline V gene. Trimming removed 0 bases from V and 4 bases from J; junction bases left unmatched: 7. This CDR3 has 16 residues. The CDR3 is CASSVVETGYGNTIYF. The CDR3 DNA reads as TGTGCCAGCAGCGTAGTTGAGACAGGGTACGGAAACACCATATATTTT.

V is TRBV6-5 and J is TRBJ2-7; tentative D call: TRBD2 (6 bases). Germline CDR1 reads MNHEY; CDR2 reads SVGAGI. Between the trimmed V and J ends, which lost 2 bases and 6 bases, there was a span of 14 bases. The CDR3 loop spans 14 amino acids. CDR3 residues: CASSYTGSFLEQYF. CDR3 nucleotide sequence: TGTGCCAGCAGTTACACCGGGAGCTTTCTCGAGCAGTACTTC.

The V and J genes are TRBV7-9 and TRBJ2-3; TRBD1 aligns across 7 bases. The CDR3 has 18 residues. Germline V gene sequence: CDR1 SEHNR, CDR2 FQNEAQ (reference sequence). J lost 1 base, V lost 1 base, and 11 bases had no gene match. This CDR3 reads CASSLESGTAVGTDTQYF. The CDR3 region has the DNA TGTGCCAGCAGCTTAGAGAGTGGGACAGCTGTAGGCACAGATACGCAGTATTTT.

The genes are TRBV4-1 and TRBJ2-7, with a tentative D call TRBD1 (6 bases). The V and J ends lost 1 base and 2 bases respectively, with 24 bases between them. The CDR3 has 19 amino acids. Germline V gene sequence: CDR1 MGHRA, CDR2 YSYEKL. The CDR3 nucleotides are TGCGCCAGCAGCCAAGTCTCTCCCATGGGGGACAAGAGGGCCTACGAGCAGTACTTC. Amino acids: CASSQVSPMGDKRAYEQYF.

About this clone: An end of the junction does not agree with germline; a read error may underlie this. The V and J genes are TRBV12-5 and TRBJ2-7; 9 nucleotides line up with TRBD1. The CDR3 runs 17 residues. The V gene's germline CDR1 is LGHNT and CDR2 FRNRAP. The chain's CDR3 is CANGLVPLTGGSYEQYF. DNA of the CDR3: TGTGCTAATGGTTTGGTACCTTTGACAGGGGGAAGCTACGAGCAGTACTTC.

The V gene is TRBV29-1, the J gene TRBJ1-1; D unclear. V lost 4 bases to trimming and J lost 0 bases, with 12 bases between them. There are 14 residues in the CDR3. Looked up from germline, CDR1 is SQVTM and CDR2 is ANQGSEA. The CDR3 protein is CSVVSGTLNTEAFF. The CDR3 DNA reads as TGCAGCGTTGTAAGTGGCACACTGAACACTGAAGCTTTCTTT.

This clone was seen a single time. The chain couples TRBV10-1 to TRBJ2-1, with 12 bases identical to TRBD2. This CDR3 spans 16 amino acids. Trimming removed 0 bases from V and 8 bases from J; junction bases left unmatched: 5. The V gene's germline CDR1 is WNHNN and CDR2 SYGVQD (reference sequence). The CDR3 protein is CASSESPSGRVHEQFF. CDR3 bases: TGCGCCAGCAGTGAGTCGCCTAGCGGGAGGGTACATGAGCAGTTCTTC.

This chain joins TRBV11-2 and TRBJ2-5, with TRBD2 matching 11 bases. CDR1 and CDR2 from the germline V gene are SGHAT and FQNNGV. V gave up 8 bases and J gave up 3 bases; unmatched junction bases: 5. This CDR3 is 14 amino acids long. In nucleotides, the CDR3 is TGTGCCAGCGGCGGACTAGCGGGTAAAGAGACCCAGTACTTC. This translates into CASGGLAGKETQYF.